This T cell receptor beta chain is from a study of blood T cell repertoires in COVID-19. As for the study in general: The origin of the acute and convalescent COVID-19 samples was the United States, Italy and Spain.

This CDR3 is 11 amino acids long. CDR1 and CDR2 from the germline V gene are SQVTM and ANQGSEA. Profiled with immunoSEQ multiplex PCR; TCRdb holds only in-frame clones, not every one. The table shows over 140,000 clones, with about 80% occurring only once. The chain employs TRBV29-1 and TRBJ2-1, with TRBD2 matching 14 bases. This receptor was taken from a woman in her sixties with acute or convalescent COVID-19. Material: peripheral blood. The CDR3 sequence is CSWTSGREQFF. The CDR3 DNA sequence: TGCAGTTGGACTAGCGGGAGGGAGCAGTTCTTC.